These T cell receptor beta chains were read from a single sample in a study of blood T cell repertoires in COVID-19. Clones were read by immunoSEQ multiplex PCR, and TCRdb kept only the in-frame ones, dropping some. The top ten hold approximately 6.2% of the sample, which has some 200,000 clones, around 86% seen once. Sequencing input: peripheral blood. The receptor set was obtained from a woman aged 35 to 49 with acute or convalescent COVID-19. CDR3s include the opening cysteine and the closing phenylalanine or tryptophan. Fields, in order: J gene, clone size, V gene, D gene, CDR3 DNA, CDR3 protein. The D gene is left open where the match is weak. Size is omitted from some rows. Given values are once, few, many or a class for expanded clones.

TRBJ1-1,-,TRBV25-1,TRBD1,TGTGCCAGCAGTGATCTCCAGGACAGGTTTAACACTGAAGCTTTCTTT,CASSDLQDRFNTEAFF
TRBJ1-6,-,TRBV6-5,-,TGTGCCAGCAGTTACAGGTTGGGGGCTTATAATTCACCCCTCCACTTT,CASSYRLGAYNSPLHF
TRBJ1-6,-,TRBV7-2,-,TGTGCCAGCAGCCAATACGGAGGGTCCCTCCACTTT,CASSQYGGSLHF
TRBJ1-2,-,TRBV12-3/TRBV12-4,-,TGTGCCAGCAGTCACAGTGGAAATGGCTACACCTTC,CASSHSGNGYTF
TRBJ2-7,-,TRBV19,-,TGTGCCAGTAGTATGGGAGCCGTGCTGGGCTACGAGCAGTACTTC,CASSMGAVLGYEQYF
TRBJ1-2,-,TRBV7-6,TRBD1,TGTGCCAGCAGCTCAGGGGGGTTTTATGGCTACACCTTC,CASSSGGFYGYTF
TRBJ1-1,-,TRBV28,-,TGTGCCAGCAGTTTAGAGGCGGGGAACACTGAAGCTTTCTTT,CASSLEAGNTEAFF
TRBJ2-7,-,TRBV7-8,-,TGTGCCAGCAGCTTTGGGGGGGCTACCTACGAGCAGTACTTC,CASSFGGATYEQYF
TRBJ2-7,-,TRBV11-3,-,TGTGCCAGCAGCCTGGGACAAGAATACGAGCAGTACTTC,CASSLGQEYEQYF
TRBJ1-2,-,TRBV18,TRBD1,TGTGCCAGCTCACCGGACAGGGTCTATGGCTACACCTTC,CASSPDRVYGYTF
TRBJ2-1,-,TRBV28,TRBD2,TGTGCCAGCAGTACGGGACTAGCGGGAGGTTTGTATGAGCAGTTCTTC,CASSTGLAGGLYEQFF
TRBJ2-7,-,TRBV27,TRBD2,TGTGCCAGCAGTACCACGGGGACTAGCTACGAGCAGTACTTC,CASSTTGTSYEQYF
TRBJ2-7,-,TRBV29-1,TRBD1,TGCAGCGTTGAAGGTGGGACAGACTACGAGCAGTACTTC,CSVEGGTDYEQYF
TRBJ2-1,few,TRBV6-4,TRBD1,TGTGCCAGCAGTGCCCGACAGGGGGACCACAATGAGCAGTTCTTC,CASSARQGDHNEQFF
TRBJ1-5,-,TRBV9,-,TGTGCCAGCAGCCCGCTGGAGGGACGGGGTCAGCCCCAGCATTTT,CASSPLEGRGQPQHF
TRBJ1-1,-,TRBV28,-,TGTGCCAGCAGTCTCCTACCCTTGACTCCTGTGGCTGAAGCTTTCTTT,CASSLLPLTPVAEAFF
TRBJ1-1,-,TRBV11-2,-,TGTGCCAGCAGCTTAGATTGGACGGGGGCTGAAGCTTTCTTT,CASSLDWTGAEAFF
TRBJ1-5,-,TRBV29-1,TRBD1,TGCAGCGTTGGACAGGGTAGTAATCAGCCCCAGCATTTT,CSVGQGSNQPQHF
TRBJ2-7,-,TRBV30,-,TGTGCCTGGTCGGGTTACTACGAGCAGTACTTC,CAWSGYYEQYF
TRBJ1-1,-,TRBV6-5,-,TGTGCCAGCAGTTCAAGGGGAAGGAACACTGAAGCTTTCTTT,CASSSRGRNTEAFF
TRBJ2-1,-,TRBV27,TRBD1,TGTGCCAGCAGGACCCGGGACAGGGGGCCCAATGAGCAGTTCTTC,CASRTRDRGPNEQFF
TRBJ2-1,-,TRBV15,-,TGTGCCACCAGCAGAATAGGAGGCGATGAGCAGTTCTTC,CATSRIGGDEQFF
TRBJ1-5,-,TRBV6-6,TRBD1,TGTGCCAGCAGTTCCCGGACAGGGGTTCAGCCCCAGCATTTT,CASSSRTGVQPQHF
TRBJ2-1,-,TRBV5-4,TRBD2,TGTGCCAGCAGCTTGGGGGACTATTACAATGAGCAGTTCTTC,CASSLGDYYNEQFF
TRBJ1-1,-,TRBV6-5,TRBD1,TGTGCCAGCTACAGGGGAGTCACTGAAGCTTTCTTT,CASYRGVTEAFF
TRBJ1-1,-,TRBV28,TRBD1,TGTGCCAGCCAGGGACAGGGGACCACTGAAGCTTTCTTT,CASQGQGTTEAFF
TRBJ2-7,-,TRBV5-8,TRBD2,TGTGCCAGCAGCCTAGCGGGCACCTACGAGCAGTACTTC,CASSLAGTYEQYF
TRBJ1-2,-,TRBV6-5,TRBD1,TGTGCCACCGGACAGGGCCGTAACTATGGCTACACCTTC,CATGQGRNYGYTF
TRBJ2-1,-,TRBV4-1,TRBD2,TGCGCCAGCAGCCCGGGGCTAGCGGTACTAAATGAGCAGTTCTTC,CASSPGLAVLNEQFF
TRBJ1-4,-,TRBV19,-,TGTGCCAGTAGTATAAGCGCGGTAACTAATGAAAAACTGTTTTTT,CASSISAVTNEKLFF
TRBJ1-2,-,TRBV6-1,TRBD1,TGTGCCAGCAGTGAAGTTACAGGGGGGAGTGGCTACACCTTC,CASSEVTGGSGYTF
TRBJ1-6,once,TRBV6-6,TRBD1,TGTGCCAGCAGGACAGGGAGCTCCTATAATTCACCCCTCCACTTT,CASRTGSSYNSPLHF
TRBJ1-2,-,TRBV7-4,-,TGTGCCAGCAGCTTGCGGGGGGGAAACTATGGCTACACCTTC,CASSLRGGNYGYTF
TRBJ1-1,-,TRBV19,-,TGTGCCAGTAGTAAGAGACAGGCGGTAAGTGAAGCTTTCTTT,CASSKRQAVSEAFF
TRBJ2-1,-,TRBV5-1,-,TGCGCCAGCAGCCCCCGGACAGTTGTGGGCGATGAGCAGTTCTTC,CASSPRTVVGDEQFF
TRBJ1-1,-,TRBV2,TRBD1,TGTGCCAGCAGTGGCCGTACAGGGGACACTGAAGCTTTCTTT,CASSGRTGDTEAFF
TRBJ2-2,-,TRBV7-2,TRBD2,TGTGCCAGCAGCTTGCGGGGGGGGGAGCTGTTTTTT,CASSLRGGELFF
TRBJ1-4,-,TRBV24-1,-,TGTGCCACCAGTGACCCGTTTGAAAAACTGTTTTTT,CATSDPFEKLFF
TRBJ2-7,-,TRBV3-1/TRBV3-2,TRBD2,TGTGCCAGCAGAGCGGGGGTAGGGGACGAGCAGTACTTC,CASRAGVGDEQYF
TRBJ1-4,-,TRBV5-1,-,TGCGCCAGCAGCTATACAGGAATGCATGAAAAACTGTTTTTT,CASSYTGMHEKLFF
TRBJ1-2,-,TRBV5-6,-,TGTGCCAGCAGCCTAAGGGGGGGCTCTGGCTACACCTTC,CASSLRGGSGYTF
TRBJ2-1,-,TRBV6-1,-,TGTGCCAGCAGTGAAGCGGGGGCAAACAATGAGCAGTTCTTC,CASSEAGANNEQFF
TRBJ2-2,-,TRBV27,-,TGTGCCAGCAGCCAAAGAGGAATGACAGTCTCCACCGGGGAGCTGTTTTTT,CASSQRGMTVSTGELFF
TRBJ2-1,-,TRBV7-9,-,TGTGCCAGCAGCTTAGTTCTACGAAGGGGTGAGCAGTTCTTC,CASSLVLRRGEQFF
TRBJ2-7,-,TRBV7-8,-,TGTGCCAGCAGCTTCCTCTACGAGCAGTACTTC,CASSFLYEQYF
TRBJ1-4,-,TRBV24-1,-,TGTGCCACCAGTGACTGGGGAGGTGAAAAACTGTTTTTT,CATSDWGGEKLFF
TRBJ2-3,-,TRBV11-2,-,TGTGCCAGCAGATCTTCCGGGGGTCTGCAGTATTTT,CASRSSGGLQYF